Below, 27 T cell receptor beta chains from the same sample are listed, as sequenced in a study of T-cell reconstitution after alpha-beta-depleted transplantation in children. Researchers prepared the TCRbeta library using unique molecular identifiers, the study reports. Each CDR3 protein is one row after TCRdb ran MiXCR on the PCR reads. The sample has some 200,000 distinct CDR3 sequences, 13% to 15% seen once. Sample: PBMCs from the stem cell graft donor, taken from the stem cell graft. The receptors shown here come from a human donor who donated a stem cell graft to a child with acute lymphoblastic leukemia.

V is TRBV5-1 and J is TRBJ2-3, with D tentatively TRBD1 or TRBD2 (5 bases each). The CDR3 has 14 amino acids. The V end lost 5 bases, the J end lost 8 bases, and 18 bases lay between the germline ends. Germline-derived CDR1 and CDR2 are SGHRS and YFSETQ. The CDR3 spells CASRTGTGLGTQYF. In DNA, the CDR3 is TGCGCCAGCAGGACCGGGACCGGGCTTGGTACGCAGTATTTT.

The chain couples TRBV20-1 to TRBJ2-7, with TRBD2 matching 9 bases. The V gene end was trimmed by 0 bases and the J gene end by 6 bases; junction bases not matched to a gene: 6. This CDR3 has 14 amino acids. The germline V gene has CDR1 DFQATT and CDR2 SNEGSKA (reference sequence). For the CDR3, the DNA is TGCAGTGCTAGAGATCCTAGCGGGATCTCCGAGCAGTACTTC. Translation: CSARDPSGISEQYF.

The chain carries TRBV5-1 and TRBJ2-7; 9 nucleotides align to TRBD1. The CDR3 is 14 amino acids. V was pared by 3 bases and J by 5 bases, with 6 bases of the junction left unmatched. Germline CDR1 SGHRS, CDR2 YFSETQ. This CDR3 reads CASSSGQGIDEQYF. The CDR3 DNA is TGCGCCAGCAGCTCGGGACAGGGTATCGACGAGCAGTACTTC.

This clonotype was detected only a few times. The chain employs TRBV12-3 or TRBV12-4 and TRBJ2-1; perhaps D is TRBD1 or TRBD2 (5 bases each). V dropped 5 bases and J dropped 0 bases, with 14 bases sitting between them. CDR3 length: 16 amino acids. The CDR3 bases are TGTGCCAGCAGTCGGGACGGATTAAGCTCCTACAATGAGCAGTTCTTC. Amino acids: CASSRDGLSSYNEQFF.

The chain uses TRBV11-3 and TRBJ2-3; 8 nucleotides line up with TRBD2. The germline gives CDR1 SGHNT, CDR2 YENEEA. The CDR3 extends over 16 amino acids. With V trimmed by 5 bases and J by 0 bases, 7 bases remained unmatched. CDR3 DNA sequence: TGTGCCAGCAGCGTAGGACTAGCCGGAAGCACAGATACGCAGTATTTT. Translating gives CASSVGLAGSTDTQYF.

This clonotype was picked up many times. The chain links TRBV20-1 to TRBJ2-3, with 7 bases matching TRBD2. The germline gives CDR1 DFQATT, CDR2 SNEGSKA (reference sequence). Germline trimming cut 6 bases from V and 2 bases from J; bases unmatched to any gene: 11. The CDR3 extends over 15 amino acids. The CDR3 reads CSAESTSRFTDTQYF. The CDR3 coding sequence is TGCAGTGCCGAATCGACTAGCCGATTCACAGATACGCAGTATTTT.

This clonotype has a count of ten or more. This chain connects TRBV6-1 to TRBJ2-7; perhaps TRBD1 as D (6 bases). CDR3 length: 15 amino acids. Trimming pared 6 bases from V and 1 base from J, leaving 16 bases between. The germline gives CDR1 MNHNS, CDR2 SASEGT. CDR3 sequence reads: CASSHRDPGSYEQYF. The CDR3 nucleotides are TGTGCCAGCAGCCACAGGGACCCGGGGTCCTACGAGCAGTACTTC.

This rearrangement joins TRBV7-8 to TRBJ2-1; D remains ambiguous. CDR1 SGHVS and CDR2 FQNEAQ come from the germline V gene. The V end lost 5 bases, the J end lost 11 bases, and 16 bases lay between the germline ends. The CDR3 runs to 13 residues. CDR3 region: CASSPRPLPQQFF. CDR3 in DNA: TGTGCCAGCAGCCCCCGCCCGCTCCCCCAGCAGTTCTTC.

This clonotype occurred many times. This sequence joins TRBV7-9 and TRBJ2-1; TRBD2 is a possible D gene (6 bases). In germline, CDR1 is SEHNR, CDR2 FQNEAQ (reference sequence). Between the trimmed V and J ends, which lost 3 bases and 3 bases, there was a span of 12 bases. The CDR3 contains 15 residues. The CDR3 protein is CASSFRRGDYNEQFF. CDR3 in DNA: TGTGCCAGCAGCTTCCGGAGGGGTGACTACAATGAGCAGTTCTTC. Looking up the rest from reference TRBV7-9 and TRBJ2-1 gives the full variable domain: DTGVSQNPRHKITKRGQNVTFRCDPISEHNRLYWYRQTLGQGPEFLTYFQNEAQLEKSRLLSDRFSAERPKGSFSTLEIQRTEQGDSAMYLCASSFRRGDYNEQFFGPGTRLTVL.

Ten or more counts support this clonotype. V and J are TRBV28 and TRBJ2-3; D is unresolved. The V gene lost 2 bases and the J gene lost 6 bases, with 9 bases spanning the gap. The CDR3 contains 13 residues. CDR1 and CDR2 (germline): MDHEN, SYDVKM. CDR3: CASSLVSRDTQYF. For the CDR3, the DNA is TGTGCCAGCAGTTTAGTCAGTAGGGATACGCAGTATTTT.

This clonotype was counted between two and nine times. This chain joins TRBV12-3 or TRBV12-4 and TRBJ1-4, with D hard to call. The CDR3 sequence is 14 residues long. The ends were cut back, 5 bases at V and 4 bases at J, with 11 bases in the middle. The CDR3 coding sequence is TGTGCCAGCAGTCCCAGCGTCCTTAATGAAAAACTGTTTTTT. It encodes CASSPSVLNEKLFF.

V gene TRBV28 combines with J gene TRBJ2-2; 7 bases align to TRBD1. The germline gives CDR1 MDHEN, CDR2 SYDVKM. The CDR3 consists of 15 residues. J lost 1 base, V lost 5 bases, and 4 bases had no gene match. DNA of the CDR3: TGTGCCAGCAGTGAGGGGACAGTGAACACCGGGGAGCTGTTTTTT. It is translated as CASSEGTVNTGELFF.

The chain links TRBV6-1 to TRBJ1-6; weak D call: TRBD1 (6 bases). The CDR3 length is 13 residues. The germline V gene has CDR1 MNHNS and CDR2 SASEGT. V lost 9 bases and J lost 7, with 13 bases in between. The CDR3 here is CASTQGYNSPLHF. DNA for the CDR3: TGTGCCAGTACACAGGGATACAATTCACCCCTCCACTTT.

This clonotype was found once. The chain uses TRBV11-2 and TRBJ2-1; 7 nucleotides match TRBD2. The CDR3 runs 17 residues. Per germline, CDR1 SGHAT and CDR2 FQNNGV. Trimming at V came to 5 bases and at J to 9 bases, leaving 19 bases not matched to a gene. The CDR3 is CASSPAGGSPPIGEQFF. The CDR3 DNA reads TGTGCCAGCAGCCCCGCCGGCGGGAGTCCACCGATAGGTGAGCAGTTCTTC.

This clonotype was seen only a few times. The V and J genes are TRBV5-1 and TRBJ2-3; 8 bases are shared with TRBD2. Germline V gene data show CDR1 as SGHRS and CDR2 as YFSETQ. Losses at the gene ends were 5 bases for V and 7 bases for J; bases not matched to a gene: 12. This CDR3 region has 15 residues. The CDR3 protein is CASRQLAEVRYTQYF. CDR3 nucleotides: TGCGCCAGCAGACAACTAGCGGAAGTACGATATACGCAGTATTTT.

This clonotype was seen ten or more times. The CDR3 DNA follows: TGTGCCAGCAGTGCATACGGGACTAGTCTAACAGATACGCAGTATTTT. The encoded protein is CASSAYGTSLTDTQYF. The gene calls are TRBV12-3 or TRBV12-4 and TRBJ2-3; 8 bases match TRBD2. The CDR3 is made up of 16 amino acids. V trimming: 5 bases; J trimming: 3 bases; junction bases outside the gene matches: 10.

The V call is TRBV6-1, the J call TRBJ2-2; 13 positions match TRBD2. V dropped 6 bases and J dropped 7; count of bases not matched to a gene: 8. CDR3 length: 16 residues. Germline lookup yields CDR1 MNHNS and CDR2 SASEGT. CDR3 protein: CASSSGLAGVVGELFF. The CDR3 DNA reads as TGTGCCAGCAGCTCCGGACTAGCGGGAGTCGTCGGGGAGCTGTTTTTT.

This clonotype was detected ten times or more. The chain employs TRBV7-2 and TRBJ2-5; 7 bases align to TRBD1. This CDR3 contains 15 residues. With V trimmed by 2 bases and J by 4 bases, 7 bases remained unmatched. Germline V gene sequence: CDR1 SGHTA, CDR2 FQGNSA. CDR3 DNA sequence: TGTGCCAGCAGCTTAACCGGGACAGCCGGAGAGACCCAGTACTTC. It specifies CASSLTGTAGETQYF.

This clonotype was seen repeatedly, ten times or more. The chain joins TRBV5-1 to TRBJ2-7; no definite D call. CDR1 SGHRS and CDR2 YFSETQ come from the germline V gene. This CDR3 is built from 15 residues. The V gene lost 3 bases and the J gene lost 2 bases, with 15 bases spanning the gap. The CDR3 DNA follows: TGCGCCAGCAGCTACTTACAAAGTCCCGCCTACGAGCAGTACTTC. As protein: CASSYLQSPAYEQYF.

V is TRBV6-2 or TRBV6-3 and J is TRBJ2-2; D unclear. The V gene lost 5 bases and the J gene lost 0 bases, with 25 bases spanning the gap. The CDR3 sequence is 20 residues long. CDR1 and CDR2 from the germline V gene are MNHEY and SVGEGT. The CDR3 region has the DNA TGTGCCAGCAGTCCCCTCCCCGGCGCGATCGCGAGTACGAACACCGGGGAGCTGTTTTTT. Residues: CASSPLPGAIASTNTGELFF.

The V call is TRBV20-1, the J call TRBJ2-6; a possible D gene is TRBD2 (5 bases). Germline-derived CDR1 and CDR2 are DFQATT and SNEGSKA (reference sequence). The CDR3 spans 16 residues. V gave up 0 bases and J gave up 0 bases, with 9 bases separating them. The CDR3 loop is CSAREAGLSGANVLTF. The CDR3 DNA reads as TGCAGTGCTAGAGAGGCGGGCCTCTCTGGGGCCAACGTCCTGACTTTC.

The J gene is TRBJ1-5, the V gene TRBV7-6, with 9 bases lining up with TRBD1. J lost 0 bases, V lost 5 bases, and 14 bases had no gene match. The CDR3 length is 19 residues. Germline CDR1 and CDR2: SGHVS and FNYEAQ. The CDR3, as DNA: TGTGCCAGCAGCCCCAACCCAGGGACAGGGTCTCTTAGCAATCAGCCCCAGCATTTT. Its translation is CASSPNPGTGSLSNQPQHF.

This clonotype was seen at least ten times. This chain connects TRBV20-1 to TRBJ2-7; 8 nucleotides match TRBD2. J gave up 2 bases and V 0 bases, and 6 bases lay outside the gene matches. This CDR3 comprises 15 residues. Germline CDR1 is DFQATT and CDR2 is SNEGSKA (reference sequence). For the CDR3, the DNA is TGCAGTGCTAGAGACCTAGCGGGCACGGCCTACGAGCAGTACTTC. Its translation is CSARDLAGTAYEQYF.

This clonotype was seen many times. The rearrangement links TRBV10-3 to TRBJ2-5; D remains unclear. Germline-derived CDR1 and CDR2 are ENHRY and SYGVKD. The CDR3 covers 14 residues. V was shortened by 1 base and J by 5 bases, with 11 bases between the two germline ends. This chain's CDR3 is CAISEYERRETQYF. Written as DNA, the CDR3 is TGTGCCATCAGTGAGTACGAAAGGCGGGAGACCCAGTACTTC.

There are many counts of this clonotype. V is TRBV29-1 and J is TRBJ2-7, with a weak D call TRBD1 (5 bases). V lost 2 bases and J lost 0, with 14 bases in between. The CDR3 is 15 residues long. Looked up from germline, CDR1 is SQVTM and CDR2 is ANQGSEA. The CDR3 DNA sequence: TGCAGCGTTGAATTAAGAGACAGTAGCTCCTACGAGCAGTACTTC. Protein product: CSVELRDSSSYEQYF.

Many counts were recorded for this clonotype. V usage is TRBV29-1 and J usage is TRBJ1-2; no clear D gene. Trimming took 6 bases from V and 8 from J, leaving 22 bases between them. Per the germline V gene, CDR1 is SQVTM and CDR2 is ANQGSEA. CDR3 length: 14 amino acids. Here the CDR3 reads CSVKENSDVRGYTF. CDR3 bases: TGCAGCGTAAAAGAGAACAGTGATGTAAGGGGCTACACCTTC.

The chain combines TRBV20-1 with TRBJ2-1; D call uncertain. CDR1 and CDR2 from the germline V gene are DFQATT and SNEGSKA (reference sequence). Trimming pared 1 base from V and 9 bases from J, leaving 10 bases between. This CDR3 has 12 amino acids. The CDR3 nucleotides are TGCAGTGCTAGAGCGCTGCTGGTTGAGCAGTTCTTC. Protein sequence: CSARALLVEQFF.